The rows below give T cell receptor beta chains drawn from one sample of a study of T cell repertoires in cytomegalovirus infection. TCRdb re-called the reads with MiXCR, one entry per CDR3 protein. The profile shows over 100,000 distinct CDR3 sequences, about 17% of them singletons. Sequencing was carried out using PBMCs. The receptors originated from a human donor in good health (CMV status not recorded). Some clones in this sample may be carry-over from other donors' samples. CDR3s include the opening cysteine and the closing phenylalanine or tryptophan. D genes are given only for firm matches. A row's size may be missing; if present it is once, few, many or a size class.

>TRBV7-6|many|NA|TRBJ2-7
TGTGCCAGCAGCTCACAAACTTCCGGGACGACGCTCTACGAGCAGTACTTC
CASSSQTSGTTLYEQYF
>TRBV20-1|NA|TRBD2|TRBJ2-7
TGCAGTGCTAGAGATTTAAAGACTAGCGGGGTCTACGAGCAGTACTTC
CSARDLKTSGVYEQYF
>TRBV7-2|many|NA|TRBJ2-7
TGTGCCAGCAGCTTAGGGCTGGGGCCTCCCTACGAGCAGTACTTC
CASSLGLGPPYEQYF
>TRBV28|NA|TRBD1|TRBJ1-6
TGTGCCAGCAGCCTTCTGATCCGACAGGGGATCCTCCACTTT
CASSLLIRQGILHF
>TRBV25-1|many|TRBD2|TRBJ2-7
TGTGCCAGCAGTGACCCGACTAGCGGGGTGGCCTACGAGCAGTACTTC
CASSDPTSGVAYEQYF
>TRBV7-2|many|TRBD1|TRBJ2-2
TGTGCCAGCAGCTTCCGGGACAGGGGGACCCCCGGGGAGCTGTTTTTT
CASSFRDRGTPGELFF
>TRBV18|NA|NA|TRBJ1-1
TGTGCCAGCTCACCAAAGGTTTCCATGAACACTGAAGCTTTCTTT
CASSPKVSMNTEAFF
>TRBV29-1|few|NA|TRBJ2-3
TGCAGCGTTGTCGGCGGGCGGGCCCTTCTAAGCACAGATACGCAGTATTTT
CSVVGGRALLSTDTQYF
>TRBV5-4|NA|TRBD2|TRBJ2-3
TGTGCCAGCAGCGGATTCCAGGGAGGGCGGGCTCTTCAAGGCACAGATACGCAGTATTTT
CASSGFQGGRALQGTDTQYF
>TRBV28|few|TRBD1|TRBJ1-4
TGTGCCAGCAGTCATAGCATGGGACAGGCCAACAAACGACTGTTTTTT
CASSHSMGQANKRLFF
>TRBV7-8|NA|TRBD2|TRBJ2-1
TGTGCCAGCAGCTTCACTAGCGGGGGGGCTAGGAATGAGCAGTTCTTC
CASSFTSGGARNEQFF
>TRBV27|NA|NA|TRBJ2-2
TGTGCCAGCAGCAGGGTTTCGAACACCGGGGAGCTGTTTTTT
CASSRVSNTGELFF
>TRBV7-3|many|NA|TRBJ1-1
TGTGCCAGCAGCGCCAGTGGGTTGGACACTGAAGCTTTCTTT
CASSASGLDTEAFF
>TRBV20-1|few|NA|TRBJ1-5
TGCAGTGCTGCTTCAGGGAATCAGCCCCAGCATTTT
CSAASGNQPQHF
>TRBV7-8|many|NA|TRBJ2-3
TGTGCCAGCAGCTGGGGGGGGGCGACGAGCACAGATACGCAGTATTTT
CASSWGGATSTDTQYF
>TRBV20-1|NA|NA|TRBJ1-5
TGCAGTGCTAGAGATGAGCCAGAGGAGCCCCAGCATTTT
CSARDEPEEPQHF
>TRBV10-3|NA|TRBD1|TRBJ1-2
TGTGCCATCTCCAGGGACAGGGATTTGGGAGCTAACTATGGCTACACCTTC
CAISRDRDLGANYGYTF
>TRBV7-6|NA|TRBD2|TRBJ2-7
TGCGCCAGCAGCGAACTGGGACTAGTGGGGGGGGCGTCCGAGCAGTACTTC
CASSELGLVGGASEQYF
>TRBV7-8|NA|TRBD2|TRBJ2-5
TGTGCCAGCAGCCCCCTCTCCGGGACTATCGACCTGTACTTC
CASSPLSGTIDLYF
>TRBV6-2/TRBV6-3|NA|TRBD2|TRBJ2-1
TGTGCCAGCAGCCCCCCCTGGAGCGGGGGGCGTAGCTCCTACAATGAGCAGTTCTTC
CASSPPWSGGRSSYNEQFF
>TRBV20-1|few|TRBD2|TRBJ2-7
TGCAGTGCTAGAGATTGGAGCGGGGGGGCCTACGAGCAGTACTTC
CSARDWSGGAYEQYF
>TRBV28|NA|NA|TRBJ1-6
TGTGCCAGCAGTTTCCCGGGATATTCACCCCTCCACTTT
CASSFPGYSPLHF
>TRBV12-3/TRBV12-4|many|NA|TRBJ1-1
TGTGCCAGCAGTTTGGGAGTGGCGGCTTTCTTT
CASSLGVAAFF
>TRBV6-5|NA|NA|TRBJ1-2
TGTGCCAGCAGCTCTATTACGCCGGTGTCACTAGATTTCTATGGCTACACCTTC
CASSSITPVSLDFYGYTF
>TRBV28|few|TRBD1|TRBJ1-2
TGTGCCAGCAGTACAAACAGGGGGTTCGACTATGGCTACACCTTC
CASSTNRGFDYGYTF
>TRBV18|few|NA|TRBJ1-1
TGTGCCAGCTCACCCGAGGCAGATAACACTGAAGCTTTCTTT
CASSPEADNTEAFF
>TRBV7-9|many|NA|TRBJ2-6
TGTGCCAGCAGCCCCAGTCCAGCTGGGGCCAACGTCCTGACTTTC
CASSPSPAGANVLTF
>TRBV10-3|many|NA|TRBJ1-3
TGTGCCATCAGTGACTCGAGCTCTGGAAACACCATATATTTT
CAISDSSSGNTIYF
>TRBV7-8|many|NA|TRBJ1-2
TGTGCCAGCAGCTTAGTTGGGACCGGCTACACCTTC
CASSLVGTGYTF
>TRBV7-2|many|TRBD2|TRBJ2-4
TGTGCCAGCAGCTTACAAAGCGGGGGAAACATTCAGTACTTC
CASSLQSGGNIQYF
>TRBV7-2|many|TRBD1|TRBJ2-7
TGTGCCAGCAGCTTAGGAGGGACAGGGTCCTACGAGCAGTACTTC
CASSLGGTGSYEQYF
>TRBV12-3/TRBV12-4|many|NA|TRBJ1-2
TGTGCCAGCAGGAGAGATCTCGGGGTTGGCTACACCTTC
CASRRDLGVGYTF
>TRBV20-1|few|NA|TRBJ2-7
TGCAGTGCTTCTGCTGGGGGAGACTACGAGCAGTACTTC
CSASAGGDYEQYF
>TRBV5-1|NA|NA|TRBJ2-1
TGCGCCAGCAGCTTGTTAGGTTCCTCTTCCTACAATGAGCAGTTCTTC
CASSLLGSSSYNEQFF
>TRBV27|few|TRBD1|TRBJ2-7
TGTGCCAGCAGACGGACAGGGGGCTACGAGCAGTACTTC
CASRRTGGYEQYF
>TRBV7-2|many|NA|TRBJ1-6
TGTGCCAGCAGCTTCCGAGGGGGGCTTAATTCACCCCTCCACTTT
CASSFRGGLNSPLHF
>TRBV28|NA|TRBD1|TRBJ1-1
TGTGCCAGCACCGACACGGACAGGGGGTTATTCACTGAAGCTTTCTTT
CASTDTDRGLFTEAFF
>TRBV7-3|many|NA|TRBJ2-3
TGTGCCAGCAGCTTAGGTCCCGAATTCCCTCAGTATTTT
CASSLGPEFPQYF
>TRBV7-8|many|NA|TRBJ1-1
TGTGCCAGCAGCTTAAAGGGACACGGGTCCCCTGAAGCTTTCTTT
CASSLKGHGSPEAFF
>TRBV18|few|TRBD2|TRBJ2-7
TGTGCCAGCTCATCACATGGGGGGGACGCGGCCGAGCAGTACTTC
CASSSHGGDAAEQYF
>TRBV15|NA|NA|TRBJ2-5
TGTGCCACCAGCAGGGCTCAAGAGACCCAGTACTTC
CATSRAQETQYF
>TRBV7-9|NA|NA|TRBJ2-7
TGTGCCAGCAGCTCTCCCACAGGAGGAACAAACTCCTACGAGCAGTACTTC
CASSSPTGGTNSYEQYF
>TRBV7-2|many|NA|TRBJ1-2
TGTGCCAGCAGCCTAAGTTCCCAGTACTATGGCTACACCTTC
CASSLSSQYYGYTF
>TRBV2|NA|NA|TRBJ2-7
TGTGCAGCTGGGAGGTCCTACGAGCAGTACTTC
CAAGRSYEQYF
>TRBV2|NA|NA|TRBJ2-3
TGTGCCAGCAGTGGGGTGAGGGGGACCTTCACAGATACGCAGTATTTT
CASSGVRGTFTDTQYF
>TRBV28|many|NA|TRBJ1-6
TGTGCCAGCAGTCGGGACTTGAATTCACCCCTCCACTTT
CASSRDLNSPLHF
>TRBV19|NA|TRBD1|TRBJ2-7
TGTGCCAGTAGGCCGGGACAGGGGATGTACGAGCAGTACTTC
CASRPGQGMYEQYF
>TRBV2|NA|NA|TRBJ1-5
TGTGCCAGCAGTGCCTCCAGGACATGGGAGGGGCAGCCCCAGCATTTT
CASSASRTWEGQPQHF
>TRBV11-3|many|NA|TRBJ1-2
TGTGCCAGCAGCCAAGTCCGGAGACAAGTCTACTATGGCTACACCTTC
CASSQVRRQVYYGYTF
>TRBV7-2|many|NA|TRBJ1-6
TGTGCCAGCAGCGACCGCCCAGGCAATTCACCCCTCCACTTT
CASSDRPGNSPLHF
>TRBV6-4|NA|TRBD2|TRBJ2-2
TGTGCCAGCAGCCCGACAAGCAGCGGGGGGGCCCACACCGGGGAGCTGTTTTTT
CASSPTSSGGAHTGELFF
>TRBV20-1|few|NA|TRBJ2-7
TGCAGTGCTAGAGATCGCGGTCCCTCGGTAGGGGAGCAGTACTTC
CSARDRGPSVGEQYF
>TRBV20-1|NA|NA|TRBJ2-1
TGCAGTGCTAGATCTAGCTTCGGCTCCTACAATGAGCAGTTCTTC
CSARSSFGSYNEQFF